This TCR beta chain came from a study of blood T cells in healthy people across ages (dated by TCRdb to between 2015 and 2017). Some background on the complete study: In model experiments, template switching captured roughly one uniquely barcoded TCR beta cDNA molecule for every two T cells. To track age-related changes in TCR beta repertoire diversity, the study relied on deep sequencing normalized with unique cDNA molecular identifiers. Four age groups were formed from the donors: young (average roughly 15 years), middle-aged (approximately 42), aged (roughly 56) and long-lived (roughly 88). To avoid experimental bias, donors of different ages were distributed randomly across sequencing lanes. For two donors (one aged 18 to 30 and one aged 80 or older), the study analyzed two additional independent replicas of 1 million unique cDNA reads from the same blood draw. Results and caveats for the whole study, not just this receptor: The percentage of naive T cells measured by flow cytometry correlated strongly with observed TCR beta diversity. Observed TCR beta diversity per million T cells fell roughly linearly with age, and a significant reduction was already apparent by age around 40. Compared with the aged group, more naive CD4+ T cells, fewer expanded clones and increased TCR diversity were shown by the long-lived group, suggesting age selection. Conclusive comparison of naive and antigen-experienced compartments was prevented by the profiling of bulk unsorted PBMCs. Estimates of total diversity from one million sequenced T cells were regarded as lower bounds and underestimates. The CMV infection status of donors was not known, potentially confounding age-related changes in expanded clonotypes.

As concerns this clonotype: What antigen it recognizes has not been identified. Base qualities are missing; no much larger clone stands one base away.

V is pared back by 1 base and J by 3 bases, with 14 bases lying between the germline termini. The germline V gene gives CDR1 as SGHTA and CDR2 as FQGNSA. Inclusive of the bounding cysteine and phenylalanine, the CDR3 is 16 residues long. Of the read, only the CDR3 DNA is kept; its 48 bases are in frame from base 1. The donors were roughly 39 Caucasian individuals from Russia, aged roughly 6 to 100 years, who were systemically healthy. Each donor gave approximately 9.3 milliliters of peripheral blood, collected into EDTA-treated Vacutainer tubes. Ficoll-Paque density-gradient centrifugation was used to isolate PBMCs, with at least 7 million obtained per sample. Trizol reagent was used to extract total RNA from the PBMCs, yielding at least 5 micrograms per sample. For every donor, an aliquot of PBMCs went through flow cytometry to measure the percentages of naive CD45RAhigh/CD27high T cells. The library was made by 5' RACE. Data came from an Illumina HiSeq 2500. A second PCR of about 7 to 12 cycles was run with a J-beta primer mix and a sample-barcoded 5' primer. Each TCR beta cDNA molecule received a unique molecular identifier from a template-switch 5' adaptor carrying 12 random nucleotides. Each sample yielded at least 2.5 million CDR3-containing paired-end reads. The Mint cDNA synthesis kit, primed by a TRBC-specific oligonucleotide, was used to synthesize first-strand cDNA from all RNA. After uracil-DNA glycosylase treatment, a first 18-cycle PCR used universal primers M1SS and BC2_uni_R on all cDNA. The study's processing was this. Normalization of each sample was performed by random selection of 1 million high-quality reads, each carrying a distinct molecular identifier. Reads sharing molecular identifiers were discarded rather than binned into consensus sequences. MiTCR, with a Q25 quality threshold and the strictest error-elimination algorithm, was used for CDR3 identification, clonotype clustering and error correction. A nonparametric unseen species model with Euler transformation was used to estimate lower-bound total TCR beta diversity. Using fastp at Q25 and MiXCR, TCRdb reprocessed the public reads and kept productive beta chains. Entries are consolidated by CDR3 protein sequence, retaining the most common genes and DNA. For this entry, the V and J calls and clone size follow TCRdb and not the study's own pipeline. This sample has fewer than 1 million distinct CDR3 sequences in its table, and 40% to 50% of those were observed once. Of the sample, nearly 20% is held by the ten largest clones.

Sequences were obtained from blood. This TCR came from a man between 60 and 75 years old in good health. This chain joins TRBV7-2 to TRBJ2-3; TRBD1 might be the D gene, on 5 matching bases. CDR3 sequence: CASSLVYRKGTDTQYF. The nucleotides read TGTGCCAGCAGCTTAGTGTACAGAAAGGGGACAGATACGCAGTATTTT.